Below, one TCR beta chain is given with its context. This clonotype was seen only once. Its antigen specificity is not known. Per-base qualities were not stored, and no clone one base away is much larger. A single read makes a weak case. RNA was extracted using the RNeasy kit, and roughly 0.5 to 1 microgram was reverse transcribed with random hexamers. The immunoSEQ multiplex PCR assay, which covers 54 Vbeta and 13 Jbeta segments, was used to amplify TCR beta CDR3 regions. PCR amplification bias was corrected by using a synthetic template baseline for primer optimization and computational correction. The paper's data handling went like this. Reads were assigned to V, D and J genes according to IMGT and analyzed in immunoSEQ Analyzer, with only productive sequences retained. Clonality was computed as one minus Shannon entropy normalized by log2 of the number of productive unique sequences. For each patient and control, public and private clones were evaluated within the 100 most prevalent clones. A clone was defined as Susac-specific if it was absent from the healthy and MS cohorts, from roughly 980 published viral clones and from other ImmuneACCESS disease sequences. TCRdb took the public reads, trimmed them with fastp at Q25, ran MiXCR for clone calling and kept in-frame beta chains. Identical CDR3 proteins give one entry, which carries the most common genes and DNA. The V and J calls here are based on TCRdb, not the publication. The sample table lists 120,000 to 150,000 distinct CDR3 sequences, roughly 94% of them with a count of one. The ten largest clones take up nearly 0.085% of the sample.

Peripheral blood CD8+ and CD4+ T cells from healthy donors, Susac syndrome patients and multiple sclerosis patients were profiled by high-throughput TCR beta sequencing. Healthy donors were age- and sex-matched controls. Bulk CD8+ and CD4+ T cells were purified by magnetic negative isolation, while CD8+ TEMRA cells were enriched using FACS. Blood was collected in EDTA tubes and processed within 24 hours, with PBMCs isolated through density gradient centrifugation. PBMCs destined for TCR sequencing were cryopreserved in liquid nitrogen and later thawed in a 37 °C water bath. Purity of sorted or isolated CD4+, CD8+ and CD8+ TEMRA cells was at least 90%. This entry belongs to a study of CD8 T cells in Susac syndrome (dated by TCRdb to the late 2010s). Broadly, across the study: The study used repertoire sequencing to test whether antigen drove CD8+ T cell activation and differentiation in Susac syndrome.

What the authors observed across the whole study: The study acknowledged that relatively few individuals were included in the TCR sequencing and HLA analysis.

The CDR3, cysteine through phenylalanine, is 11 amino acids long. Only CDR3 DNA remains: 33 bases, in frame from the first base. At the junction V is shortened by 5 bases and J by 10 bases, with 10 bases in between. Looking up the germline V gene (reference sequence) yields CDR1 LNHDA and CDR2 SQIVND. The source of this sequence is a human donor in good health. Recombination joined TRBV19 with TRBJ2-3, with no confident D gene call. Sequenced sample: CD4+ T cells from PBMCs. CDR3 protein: CASSVASSQYF. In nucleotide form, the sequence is TGTGCCAGTAGTGTAGCATCGTCGCAGTATTTT.